The T cell receptor beta chain under discussion was sequenced for a study of blood T cell repertoires in COVID-19. Study details: Material from acute and convalescent COVID-19 was sourced from the United States, Italy and Spain. PBMCs, B-cell-depleted T cells, or T cells were the source of the cDNA or gDNA that made up the material.

In the source study's methods: Estimation of nucleated cell counts was performed using reference gene primer amplification. Assay: immunoSEQ multiplex PCR; the TCRdb copy retains only in-frame clones and omits some. For V, J and clone size, that table is used; D and trimming come from the DNA. The sample includes 100,000 to 150,000 clones, approximately 80% seen only once; the top ten take about a tenth. This CDR3 has 10 residues. Trimming stripped 4 bases from V and 6 bases from J, with 3 bases between. Germline loops: CDR1 GTSNPN, CDR2 SVGIG (reference sequence). The clonotype was recovered from a man aged 40-49 years with active or convalescent COVID-19. The gene calls are TRBV30 and TRBJ2-2, with no clear D. What was sequenced was peripheral blood. CDR3 region: CAWTSGELFF. In DNA form, the CDR3 reads TGTGCCTGGACCTCCGGGGAGCTGTTTTTT.